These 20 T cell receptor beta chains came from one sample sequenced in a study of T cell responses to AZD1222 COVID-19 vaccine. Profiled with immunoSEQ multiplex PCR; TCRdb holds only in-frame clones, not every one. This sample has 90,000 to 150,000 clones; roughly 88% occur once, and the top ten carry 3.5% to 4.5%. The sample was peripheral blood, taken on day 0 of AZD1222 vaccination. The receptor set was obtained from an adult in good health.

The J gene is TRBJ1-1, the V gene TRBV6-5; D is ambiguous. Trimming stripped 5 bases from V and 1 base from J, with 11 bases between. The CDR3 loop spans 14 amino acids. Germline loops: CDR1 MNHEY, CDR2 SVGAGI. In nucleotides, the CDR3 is TGTGCCAGCAGTCTAGAGAGTAGGAACACTGAAGCTTTCTTT. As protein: CASSLESRNTEAFF.

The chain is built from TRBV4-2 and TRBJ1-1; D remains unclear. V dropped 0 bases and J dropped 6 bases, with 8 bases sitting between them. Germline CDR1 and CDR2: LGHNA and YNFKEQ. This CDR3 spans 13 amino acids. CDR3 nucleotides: TGTGCCAGCAGCCAAGACTCAGTTTCTGAAGCTTTCTTT. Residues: CASSQDSVSEAFF.

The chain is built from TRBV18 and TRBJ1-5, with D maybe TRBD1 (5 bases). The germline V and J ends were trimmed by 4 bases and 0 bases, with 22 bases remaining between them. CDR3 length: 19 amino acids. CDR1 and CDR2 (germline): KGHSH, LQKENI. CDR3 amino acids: CASSHGTTAGLYSNQPQHF. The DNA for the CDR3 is TGTGCCAGCTCACATGGGACGACGGCGGGCCTTTATAGCAATCAGCCCCAGCATTTT.

The CDR3 region is CASSLSVGNYGYTF. The CDR3 bases are TGTGCCAGCAGCCTGTCCGTCGGTAACTATGGCTACACCTTC. This sequence joins TRBV11-1 and TRBJ1-2, with D unresolved. The CDR3 covers 14 residues. The V gene lost 5 bases and the J gene lost 1 base, with 11 bases spanning the gap. The germline gives CDR1 SGHAT, CDR2 FQDESV (reference sequence).

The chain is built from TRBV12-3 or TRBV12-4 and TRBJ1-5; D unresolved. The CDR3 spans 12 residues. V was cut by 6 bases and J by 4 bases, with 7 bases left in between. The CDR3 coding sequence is TGTGCCAGCAGATTCCAGAATCAGCCCCAGCATTTT. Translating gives CASRFQNQPQHF.

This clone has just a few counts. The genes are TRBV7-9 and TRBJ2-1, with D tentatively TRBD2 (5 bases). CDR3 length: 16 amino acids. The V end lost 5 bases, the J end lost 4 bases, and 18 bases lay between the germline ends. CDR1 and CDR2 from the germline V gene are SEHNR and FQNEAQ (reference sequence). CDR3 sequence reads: CASSTRPLDSYNEQFF. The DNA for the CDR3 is TGTGCCAGCAGCACCCGCCCCCTGGACTCTTACAATGAGCAGTTCTTC. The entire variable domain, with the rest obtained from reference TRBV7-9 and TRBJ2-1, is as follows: DTGVSQNPRHKITKRGQNVTFRCDPISEHNRLYWYRQTLGQGPEFLTYFQNEAQLEKSRLLSDRFSAERPKGSFSTLEIQRTEQGDSAMYLCASSTRPLDSYNEQFFGPGTRLTVL.

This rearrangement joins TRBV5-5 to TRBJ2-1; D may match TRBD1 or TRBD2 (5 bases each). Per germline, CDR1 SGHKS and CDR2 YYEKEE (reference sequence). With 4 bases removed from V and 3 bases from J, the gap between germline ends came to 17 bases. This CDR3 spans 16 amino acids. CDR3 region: CASSGISGTIYNEQFF. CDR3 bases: TGTGCCAGCAGCGGAATATCCGGGACGATCTACAATGAGCAGTTCTTC.

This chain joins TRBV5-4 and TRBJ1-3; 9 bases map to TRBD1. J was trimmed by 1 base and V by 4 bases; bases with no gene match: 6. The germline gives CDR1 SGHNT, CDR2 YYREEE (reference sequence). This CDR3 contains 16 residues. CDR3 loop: CASSMRTGESGNTIYF. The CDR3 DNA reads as TGTGCCAGCAGCATGAGGACAGGGGAATCTGGAAACACCATATATTTT.

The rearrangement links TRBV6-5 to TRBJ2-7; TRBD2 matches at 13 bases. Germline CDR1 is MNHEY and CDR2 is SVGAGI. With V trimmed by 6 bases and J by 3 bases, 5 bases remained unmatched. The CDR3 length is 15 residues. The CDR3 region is CASRGGLAGNYEQYF. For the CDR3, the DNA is TGTGCCAGCAGGGGGGGACTAGCGGGAAACTACGAGCAGTACTTC.

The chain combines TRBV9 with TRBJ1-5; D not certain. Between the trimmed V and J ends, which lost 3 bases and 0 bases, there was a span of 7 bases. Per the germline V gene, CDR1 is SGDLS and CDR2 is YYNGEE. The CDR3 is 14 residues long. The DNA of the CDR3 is TGTGCCAGCAGCGAACACGGTAGCAATCAGCCCCAGCATTTT. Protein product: CASSEHGSNQPQHF.

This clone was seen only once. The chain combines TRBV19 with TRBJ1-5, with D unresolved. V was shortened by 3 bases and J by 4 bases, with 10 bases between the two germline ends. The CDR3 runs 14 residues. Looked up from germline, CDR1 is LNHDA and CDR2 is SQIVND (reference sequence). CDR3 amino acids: CASSMIGLNQPQHF. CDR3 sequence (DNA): TGTGCCAGTAGTATGATAGGCCTGAATCAGCCCCAGCATTTT.

CDR3: CASSVEYTGELFF. The CDR3 bases are TGTGCCAGCAGCGTAGAGTATACCGGGGAGCTGTTTTTT. The V and J genes are TRBV9 and TRBJ2-2; the D is unclear. The CDR3 consists of 13 residues. With 0 bases removed from V and 5 bases from J, the gap between germline ends came to 5 bases. Germline values: CDR1 SGDLS, CDR2 YYNGEE.

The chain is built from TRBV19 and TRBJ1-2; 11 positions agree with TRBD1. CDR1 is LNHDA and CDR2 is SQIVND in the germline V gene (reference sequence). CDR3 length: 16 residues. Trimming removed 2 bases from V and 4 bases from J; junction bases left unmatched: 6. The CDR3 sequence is CASSILPGQGVYGYTF. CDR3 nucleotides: TGTGCCAGTAGTATACTTCCGGGACAGGGGGTCTATGGCTACACCTTC.

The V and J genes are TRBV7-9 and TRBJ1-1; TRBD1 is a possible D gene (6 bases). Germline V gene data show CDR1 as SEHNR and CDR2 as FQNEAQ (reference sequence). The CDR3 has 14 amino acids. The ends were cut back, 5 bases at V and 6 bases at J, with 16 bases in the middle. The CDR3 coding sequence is TGTGCCAGCAGCCTCCAACAGGGCCAGGCTGAAGCTTTCTTT. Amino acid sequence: CASSLQQGQAEAFF.

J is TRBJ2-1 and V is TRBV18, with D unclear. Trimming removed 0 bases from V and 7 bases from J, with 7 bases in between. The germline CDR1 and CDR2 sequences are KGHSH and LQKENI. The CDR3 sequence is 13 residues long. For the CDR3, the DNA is TGTGCCAGCTCACCACCGAAAGTAAATGAGCAGTTCTTC. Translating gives CASSPPKVNEQFF.

Here the CDR3 DNA reads TGTGCCAGCAGTTACGCAGGGGGCGCGGCCTATGGCTACACCTTC. It yields the protein CASSYAGGAAYGYTF. The chain links TRBV6-5 to TRBJ1-2, with TRBD1 identical over 8 bases. Germline CDR1 and CDR2: MNHEY and SVGAGI. This CDR3 comprises 15 residues. V was pared by 2 bases and J by 4 bases, with 6 bases of the junction left unmatched.

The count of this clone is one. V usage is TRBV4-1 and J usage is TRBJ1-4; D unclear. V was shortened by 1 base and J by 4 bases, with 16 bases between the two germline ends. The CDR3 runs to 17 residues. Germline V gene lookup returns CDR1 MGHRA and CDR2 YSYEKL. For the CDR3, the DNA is TGCGCCAGCAGCCAAGCCCTGGATCGGCCGCTTAATGAAAAACTGTTTTTT. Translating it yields CASSQALDRPLNEKLFF.

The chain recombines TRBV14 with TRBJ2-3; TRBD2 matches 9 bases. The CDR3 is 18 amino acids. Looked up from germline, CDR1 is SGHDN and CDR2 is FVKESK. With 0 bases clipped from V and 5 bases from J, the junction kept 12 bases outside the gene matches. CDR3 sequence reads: CASSQDPRRGGARDTQYF. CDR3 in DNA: TGTGCCAGCAGCCAAGATCCCCGTCGCGGGGGGGCGAGAGATACGCAGTATTTT.

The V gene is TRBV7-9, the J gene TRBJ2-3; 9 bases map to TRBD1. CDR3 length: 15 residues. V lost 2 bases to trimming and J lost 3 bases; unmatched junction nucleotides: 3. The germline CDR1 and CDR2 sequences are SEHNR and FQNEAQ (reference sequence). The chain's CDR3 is CASSLTGGMTDTQYF. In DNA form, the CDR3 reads TGTGCCAGCAGCTTAACAGGGGGCATGACAGATACGCAGTATTTT.

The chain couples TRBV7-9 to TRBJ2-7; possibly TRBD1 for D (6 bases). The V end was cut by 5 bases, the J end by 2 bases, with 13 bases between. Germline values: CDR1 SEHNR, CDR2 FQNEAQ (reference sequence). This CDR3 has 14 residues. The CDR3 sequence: CASSPQGGAYEQYF. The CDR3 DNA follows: TGTGCCAGCAGCCCCCAAGGGGGAGCCTACGAGCAGTACTTC.